The entry below describes one T cell receptor (beta chain). Antigen specificity is unknown. It was with 60 Vbeta and 13 Jbeta primers that the PCR ran. Some clones are missing from TCRdb's copy, which holds only in-frame ones; the method was immunoSEQ multiplex PCR. The repertoire holds about 110,000 clones, with around 77% as singletons. The CDR3 is 17 amino acids. CDR1 is SGHRS and CDR2 is YFSETQ in the germline V gene. V shed 3 bases, J shed 2 bases, and the junction held 6 bases outside the gene matches. This sample was taken from a study of cytomegalovirus exposure and HLA in healthy donors. Study results and caveats: On later analysis, the bulk of CMV-associated TCR beta chains appeared to be HLA-restricted. As a later analysis showed, several of the most significant clusters appeared to be linked to common viral pathogens.

The receptor was derived from a male donor in good health and CMV-seronegative. The gene calls are TRBV5-1 and TRBJ2-3, with 13 bases lining up with TRBD2. The material sequenced was PBMCs. The CDR3 DNA follows: TGCGCCAGCAGCTACGGACTAGCGGGAGTGATCACAGATACGCAGTATTTT. Translated: CASSYGLAGVITDTQYF.